Reported below is one T cell receptor (beta chain). These data come from a study of blood T cell repertoires in COVID-19. About the research overall: Specimens from acute and convalescent COVID-19 originated in the United States, Italy and Spain.

Clones were read by immunoSEQ multiplex PCR, and TCRdb kept only the in-frame ones, dropping some. The sample contains roughly 220,000 clones, roughly 89% of which appear only once. Cohorts were determined from participant-reported clinical history. V lost 0 bases to trimming and J lost 3 bases, with 7 bases between them. The CDR3 is 14 amino acids. Per the germline V gene, CDR1 is SGDLS and CDR2 is YYNGEE. Input material: PBMCs or T cells enriched from blood (not recorded which). The genes are TRBV9 and TRBJ1-5, with D unresolved. The TCR was taken from a man aged 25-40 years who had been exposed to COVID-19. The CDR3 loop reads CASSVAAANQPQHF. In nucleotides, the CDR3 is TGTGCCAGCAGCGTAGCTGCGGCCAATCAGCCCCAGCATTTT.